The 17 T cell receptor beta chains below all came from one sample that was sequenced in a study of a mutant IDH1 vaccine in newly diagnosed glioma. Time point denoted: week 35, safety follow-up. Topical imiquimod was applied with each vaccine dose, which held 300 ug of mutant IDH1 20-mer peptide. No antigen is known for these receptors. Sequenced by immunoSEQ multiplex PCR; TCRdb stores in-frame clones only, minus some. The sample has under 40,000 clones; around 80% are singletons. The sequences come from PBMCs, collected from a glioma patient whose treatment included an IDH1 peptide vaccine. These TCRs come from a woman aged 40 to 50 with glioma.

The chain links TRBV5-1 to TRBJ2-3, with D perhaps matching TRBD1 or TRBD2 (6 bases each). V was cut by 0 bases and J by 6 bases, with 14 bases left in between. The CDR3 is 15 residues long. Germline V gene sequence: CDR1 SGHRS, CDR2 YFSETQ. This CDR3 reads CASSLEGGRADTQYF. Here the CDR3 DNA reads TGCGCCAGCAGCTTGGAGGGGGGTAGGGCGGATACGCAGTATTTT.

This clone appeared a single time. The chain recombines TRBV19 with TRBJ2-5; 10 positions match TRBD2. In germline, CDR1 is LNHDA, CDR2 SQIVND (reference sequence). The CDR3 has 16 residues. V was clipped by 4 bases and J by 8 bases; unmatched bases: 13. DNA of the CDR3: TGTGCCAGTAGTACAAAGGGACTAGCGCGGTCGGAAACCCAGTACTTC. Translating it yields CASSTKGLARSETQYF.

V gene TRBV27 combines with J gene TRBJ2-2, with unresolved D. CDR3 length equals 15 residues. Germline CDR1 and CDR2: MNHEY and SMNVEV (reference sequence). V was pared by 7 bases and J by 4 bases, with 16 bases between. This CDR3 is CASMPPRRRTGELFF. CDR3 sequence (DNA): TGTGCCAGCATGCCCCCCCGCAGGCGCACCGGGGAGCTGTTTTTT.

The chain recombines TRBV29-1 with TRBJ2-5; D perhaps matches TRBD1 (6 bases). CDR1 and CDR2 (germline): SQVTM, ANQGSEA. The CDR3 totals 12 residues. V lost 3 bases to trimming and J lost 4 bases, with 9 bases between them. The CDR3 reads CSVETGLETQYF. In DNA, the CDR3 is TGCAGCGTTGAGACAGGTTTAGAGACCCAGTACTTC.

This rearrangement joins TRBV10-1 to TRBJ2-1; D gene uncertain. Per the germline V gene, CDR1 is WNHNN and CDR2 is SYGVQD (reference sequence). The CDR3 is made up of 14 amino acids. V was cut by 8 bases and J by 2 bases, with 13 bases left in between. CDR3 sequence: CASFRWQAYNEQFF. CDR3 in DNA: TGCGCCAGCTTTCGGTGGCAGGCCTACAATGAGCAGTTCTTC.

The chain links TRBV2 to TRBJ2-1; D gene uncertain. Germline CDR1 is SNHLY and CDR2 is FYNNEI. V lost 5 bases and J 0 bases, leaving 8 bases between the germline ends. This CDR3 region has 14 residues. The CDR3 DNA reads TGTGCCAGCAGTAGGCGGAGCTCCTACAATGAGCAGTTCTTC. Its protein product is CASSRRSSYNEQFF.

J is TRBJ2-2 and V is TRBV7-3; TRBD2 is a possible D gene (6 bases). V was shortened by 5 bases and J by 8 bases, with 15 bases between the two germline ends. The CDR3 extends over 14 amino acids. The germline V gene has CDR1 SGHTA and CDR2 FQGTGA. The CDR3 sequence: CASSPWDSTGELFF. The CDR3 nucleotides read TGTGCCAGCAGCCCCTGGGACTCCACGGGGGAGCTGTTTTTT.

This chain joins TRBV4-1 and TRBJ2-7, with 8 nucleotides matching TRBD2. Germline assignment: CDR1 MGHRA and CDR2 YSYEKL. The trim removed 5 bases at V and 0 bases at J, leaving 9 bases unmatched. The CDR3 is made up of 16 amino acids. The CDR3: CASSTRLSGGSYEQYF. DNA for the CDR3: TGCGCCAGCAGCACCCGACTAAGCGGGGGCTCCTACGAGCAGTACTTC.

The chain links TRBV10-2 to TRBJ1-1; maybe TRBD1 (6 bases). This CDR3 has 13 residues. The germline V and J ends were trimmed by 3 bases and 1 base, with 6 bases remaining between them. From germline, CDR1 is WSHSY and CDR2 SAAADI. In DNA form, the CDR3 reads TGCGCCAGCAGTGACAGGGGGAACACTGAAGCTTTCTTT. This gives the protein CASSDRGNTEAFF.

This chain uses TRBV6-5 with TRBJ1-3; possible D gene TRBD1, 5 bases. Between the trimmed V and J ends, which lost 2 bases and 4 bases, there was a span of 12 bases. Germline V gene lookup returns CDR1 MNHEY and CDR2 SVGAGI. The CDR3 spans 15 residues. CDR3 residues: CASSYDSNLGNTIYF. CDR3 DNA: TGTGCCAGCAGTTACGACAGCAATCTGGGAAACACCATATATTTT.

V gene TRBV27 combines with J gene TRBJ1-2; 7 bases line up with TRBD1. The CDR3 has 15 residues. V lost 2 bases and J lost 3; bases outside the gene matches: 6. Per germline, CDR1 MNHEY and CDR2 SMNVEV (reference sequence). CDR3 in DNA: TGTGCCAGCAGTTTACGGGGACAGATTGACTATGGCTACACCTTC. It codes for CASSLRGQIDYGYTF.

V is TRBV6-5 and J is TRBJ1-5; tentatively, D is TRBD1 (5 bases). Germline CDR1 and CDR2: MNHEY and SVGAGI. This CDR3 is 15 amino acids long. Trimming took off 0 bases at V and 6 bases at J, with 12 bases between the two ends. In nucleotides, the CDR3 is TGTGCCAGCAGTTACTCGGGGGGACTCGGTCAGCCCCAGCATTTT. Protein product: CASSYSGGLGQPQHF.

The chain uses TRBV19 and TRBJ1-5; D may be TRBD1 (5 bases). There are 18 residues in the CDR3. Germline V gene lookup returns CDR1 LNHDA and CDR2 SQIVND (reference sequence). Trimming took 0 bases from V and 4 from J, leaving 19 bases between them. The CDR3 here is CASSIDPLGANWNQPQHF. Written as DNA, the CDR3 is TGTGCCAGTAGTATAGACCCCCTAGGGGCCAACTGGAATCAGCCCCAGCATTTT.

This sequence joins TRBV30 and TRBJ1-6; 8 bases fit TRBD1. V was pared by 5 bases and J by 7 bases, with 10 bases of the junction left unmatched. The CDR3 has 15 residues. Germline CDR1 reads GTSNPN; CDR2 reads SVGIG (reference sequence). The CDR3 sequence: CAWDPGTGENSPLHF. In DNA, the CDR3 is TGTGCCTGGGACCCCGGGACAGGTGAAAATTCACCCCTCCACTTT.

The chain carries TRBV18 and TRBJ1-2; no definite D call. The V gene's germline CDR1 is KGHSH and CDR2 LQKENI. V lost 0 bases and J lost 4, with 12 bases in between. This CDR3 region has 15 residues. The CDR3 region is CASSPPSQTFYGYTF. CDR3 DNA sequence: TGTGCCAGCTCACCACCATCACAGACTTTCTATGGCTACACCTTC.

The J gene is TRBJ2-5, the V gene TRBV9, with D possibly matching TRBD1 (6 bases). V was cut by 0 bases and J by 7 bases, with 13 bases left in between. This CDR3 comprises 14 residues. Germline V lookup: CDR1 SGDLS, CDR2 YYNGEE. CDR3 sequence reads: CASSVVGAQGTQYF. CDR3 in DNA: TGTGCCAGCAGCGTAGTGGGGGCTCAGGGGACCCAGTACTTC. The complete variable domain, with remaining parts taken from reference TRBV9 and TRBJ2-5, reads DSGVTQTPKHLITATGQRVTLRCSPRSGDLSVYWYQQSLDQGLQFLIQYYNGEERAKGNILERFSAQQFPDLHSELNLSSLELGDSALYFCASSVVGAQGTQYFGPGTRLLVL.

The chain combines TRBV29-1 with TRBJ2-5; the match to TRBD2 covers 7 bases. Trimming cost V 5 bases and J 2 bases; bases outside gene matches: 8. The CDR3 covers 14 residues. Germline-derived CDR1 and CDR2 are SQVTM and ANQGSEA. CDR3 amino acids: CSVRGRVGQETQYF. CDR3 nucleotide sequence: TGCAGCGTTCGTGGGAGGGTAGGTCAAGAGACCCAGTACTTC.